This is a list of T cell receptor beta chains from one sample in a study of cytomegalovirus exposure and HLA in healthy donors. Assay used: immunoSEQ multiplex PCR; TCRdb lists only in-frame clones, some missing. The sample holds 95,000 to 110,000 clones, about three quarters seen once. The sequenced material came from PBMCs. These receptors were taken from a woman in her late teens or twenties in good health and CMV-seropositive. Both conserved end residues are part of each CDR3. D genes are given only for firm matches. Part of the rows lack a size; the others show once, few, many or a class for expanded clones.

clone_size	j_call	cdr3_length	d_call	v_call	cdr3_nt	cdr3_aa
NA	TRBJ2-1	15	NA	TRBV27	TGTGCCAGCAGTTCCGGGACAAGCTCCTACAATGAGCAGTTCTTC	CASSSGTSSYNEQFF
NA	TRBJ1-6	15	NA	TRBV5-1	TGCGCCAGCAGCTTGGCCGAAGGGGGGGATTCACCCCTCCACTTT	CASSLAEGGDSPLHF
NA	TRBJ2-1	15	TRBD2	TRBV4-1	TGCGCCAGCAGCCAAGGGGGGACTAGCGGGAGGGCCAGGTTCTTC	CASSQGGTSGRARFF
NA	TRBJ2-2	15	NA	TRBV18	TGTGCCAGCTACCTACAGGGAAAGGCCACCGGGGAGCTGTTTTTT	CASYLQGKATGELFF
NA	TRBJ2-4	18	TRBD1	TRBV28	TGTGCCAGCAGTTTACCTATCCGGGACAGCTTAGCCAAAAACATTCAGTACTTC	CASSLPIRDSLAKNIQYF
NA	TRBJ1-4	15	TRBD1	TRBV6-1	TGTGCCAGCAGTGGGACAGGGGTTGCTAATGAAAAACTGTTTTTT	CASSGTGVANEKLFF
NA	TRBJ1-2	15	NA	TRBV2	TGTGCCAGCAGTGTGGAGGGGTCCCCGAACTATGGCTACACCTTC	CASSVEGSPNYGYTF
NA	TRBJ2-5	15	TRBD2	TRBV30	TGTGCCTGGAGGGTCCCTAGCGGGAGAGGAGAGACCCAGTACTTC	CAWRVPSGRGETQYF
once	TRBJ2-2	13	NA	TRBV28	TGTGCCAGCAGTTTTCGGAACACCGGGGAGCTGTTTTTT	CASSFRNTGELFF
few	TRBJ2-1	15	TRBD2	TRBV13	TGTGCCAGCAGCTCCCGACTAGCTCCCCTGAATGAGCAGTTCTTC	CASSSRLAPLNEQFF
NA	TRBJ2-5	14	NA	TRBV5-1	TGCGCCAGCAGTCAGGCCGGGGGAAAAGAGACCCAGTACTTC	CASSQAGGKETQYF